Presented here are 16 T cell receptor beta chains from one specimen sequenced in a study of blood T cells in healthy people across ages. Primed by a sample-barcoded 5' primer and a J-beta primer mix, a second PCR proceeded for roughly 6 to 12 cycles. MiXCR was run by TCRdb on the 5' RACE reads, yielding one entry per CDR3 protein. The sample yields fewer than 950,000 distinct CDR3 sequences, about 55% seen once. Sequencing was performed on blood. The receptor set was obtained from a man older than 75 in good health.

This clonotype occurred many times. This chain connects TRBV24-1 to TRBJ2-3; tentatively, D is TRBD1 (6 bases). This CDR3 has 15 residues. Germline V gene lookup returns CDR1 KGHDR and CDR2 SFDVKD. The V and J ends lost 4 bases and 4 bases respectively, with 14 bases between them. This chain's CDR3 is CATSDSTGFADTQYF. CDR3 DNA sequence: TGTGCCACCAGTGACTCCACAGGGTTCGCAGATACGCAGTATTTT.

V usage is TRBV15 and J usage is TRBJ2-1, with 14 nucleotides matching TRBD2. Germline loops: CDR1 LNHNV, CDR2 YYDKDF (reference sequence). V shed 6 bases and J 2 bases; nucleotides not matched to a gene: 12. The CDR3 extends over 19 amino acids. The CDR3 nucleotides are TGTGCCACCAGAGACGAAGACGGGACTAGCGGGAGACCCTACAATGAGCAGTTCTTC. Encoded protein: CATRDEDGTSGRPYNEQFF.

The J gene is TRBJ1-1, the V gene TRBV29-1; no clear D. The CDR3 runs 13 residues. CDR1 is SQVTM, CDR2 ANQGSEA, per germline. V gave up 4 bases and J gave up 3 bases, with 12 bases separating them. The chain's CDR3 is CSVVGREDTEAFF. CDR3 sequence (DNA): TGCAGCGTTGTTGGGAGGGAAGACACTGAAGCTTTCTTT. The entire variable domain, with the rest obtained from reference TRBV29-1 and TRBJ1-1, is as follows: SAVISQKPSRDICQRGTSLTIQCQVDSQVTMMFWYRQQPGQSLTLIATANQGSEATYESGFVIDKFPISRPNLTFSTLTVSNMSPEDSSIYLCSVVGREDTEAFFGQGTRLTVV.

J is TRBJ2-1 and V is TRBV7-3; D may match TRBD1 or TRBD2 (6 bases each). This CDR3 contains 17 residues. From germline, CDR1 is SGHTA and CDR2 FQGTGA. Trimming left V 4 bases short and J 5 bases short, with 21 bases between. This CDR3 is CASSSTQGGMENNEQFF. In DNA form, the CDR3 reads TGTGCCAGCAGCTCCACACAGGGCGGGATGGAGAACAATGAGCAGTTCTTC.

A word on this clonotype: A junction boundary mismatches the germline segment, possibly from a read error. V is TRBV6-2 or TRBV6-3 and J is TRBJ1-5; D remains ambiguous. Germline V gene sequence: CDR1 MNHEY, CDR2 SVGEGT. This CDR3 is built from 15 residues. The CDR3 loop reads CVSRPDGFSNQPQHF. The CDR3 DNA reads TGTGTCAGCAGACCGGACGGTTTTAGCAATCAGCCCCAGCATTTT.

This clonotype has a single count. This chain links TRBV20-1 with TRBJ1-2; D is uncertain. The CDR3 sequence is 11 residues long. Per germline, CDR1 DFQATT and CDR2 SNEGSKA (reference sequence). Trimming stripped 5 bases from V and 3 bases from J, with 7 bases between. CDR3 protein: CSAVEDYGYTF. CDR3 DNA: TGCAGTGCTGTCGAAGACTATGGCTACACCTTC.

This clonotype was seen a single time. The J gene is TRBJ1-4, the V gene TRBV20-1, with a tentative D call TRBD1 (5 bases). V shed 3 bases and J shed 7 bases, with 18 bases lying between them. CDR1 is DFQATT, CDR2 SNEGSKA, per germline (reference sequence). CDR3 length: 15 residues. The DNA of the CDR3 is TGCAGTGCTAGTTTCGGGGCAGATGGTAGTGAAAAACTGTTTTTT. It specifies CSASFGADGSEKLFF.

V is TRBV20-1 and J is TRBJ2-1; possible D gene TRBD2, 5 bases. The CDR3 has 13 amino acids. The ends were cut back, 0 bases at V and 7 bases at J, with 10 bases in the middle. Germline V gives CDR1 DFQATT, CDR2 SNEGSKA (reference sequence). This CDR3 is CSARDRLANEQFF. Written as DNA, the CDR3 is TGCAGTGCTAGAGATCGGCTAGCAAATGAGCAGTTCTTC.

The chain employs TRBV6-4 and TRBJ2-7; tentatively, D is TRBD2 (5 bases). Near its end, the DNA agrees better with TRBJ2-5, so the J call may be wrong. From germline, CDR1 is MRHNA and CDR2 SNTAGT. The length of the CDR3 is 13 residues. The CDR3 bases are TGTGCCAGCAGTGTGGAGGTGGGGGAGACCCAGTACTTC. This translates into CASSVEVGETQYF.

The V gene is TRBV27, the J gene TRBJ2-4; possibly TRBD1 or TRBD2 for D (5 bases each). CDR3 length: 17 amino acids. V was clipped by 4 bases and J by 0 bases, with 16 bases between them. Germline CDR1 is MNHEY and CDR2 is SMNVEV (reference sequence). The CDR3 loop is CASSYRSGQLAKNIQYF. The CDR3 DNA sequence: TGTGCCAGCAGTTATCGGTCGGGGCAACTAGCCAAAAACATTCAGTACTTC.

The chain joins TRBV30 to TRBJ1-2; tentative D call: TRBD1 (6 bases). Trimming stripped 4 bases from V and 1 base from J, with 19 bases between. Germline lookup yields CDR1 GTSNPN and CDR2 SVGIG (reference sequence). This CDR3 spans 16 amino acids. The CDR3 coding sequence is TGTGCCTGGATCACTGGACAGCGGCTACTTAACTATGGCTACACCTTC. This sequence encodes CAWITGQRLLNYGYTF.

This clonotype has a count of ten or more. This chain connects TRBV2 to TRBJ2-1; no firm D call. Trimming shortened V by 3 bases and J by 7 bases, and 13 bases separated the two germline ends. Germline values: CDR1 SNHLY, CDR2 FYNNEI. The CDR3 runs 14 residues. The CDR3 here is CASSEAAKKNEQFF. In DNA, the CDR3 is TGTGCCAGCAGTGAGGCGGCCAAGAAGAATGAGCAGTTCTTC.

This CDR3 reads CASSLDGSVRPQHF. Written as DNA, the CDR3 is TGTGCCAGCAGCCTGGACGGGAGTGTAAGGCCCCAGCATTTT. The V call is TRBV7-2, the J call TRBJ1-5, with no clear D. Trimming removed 5 bases at V and 9 bases at J, with 17 bases between. The CDR3 sequence is 14 residues long. CDR1 is SGHTA, CDR2 FQGNSA, per germline.

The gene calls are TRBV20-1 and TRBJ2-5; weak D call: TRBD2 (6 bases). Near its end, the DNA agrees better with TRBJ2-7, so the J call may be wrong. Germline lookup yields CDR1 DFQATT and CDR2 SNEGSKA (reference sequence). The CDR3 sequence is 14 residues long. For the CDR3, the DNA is TGCAGTGCCGGAACGGACTACCGGGTCTACGAGCAGTACTTC. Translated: CSAGTDYRVYEQYF.

The CDR3 DNA is TGTGCCAGCAGCTTAGACAGGGCTAATTCACCCCTCCACTTT. Its protein product is CASSLDRANSPLHF. The genes are TRBV7-6 and TRBJ1-6, with D possibly matching TRBD1 (6 bases). The V end lost 1 base, the J end lost 6 bases, and 7 bases lay between the germline ends. CDR1 is SGHVS, CDR2 FNYEAQ, per germline. The CDR3 runs 14 residues. Based on the CDR3 plus reference TRBV7-6 and TRBJ1-6, the full variable domain is GAGVSQSPRYKVTKRGQDVALRCDPISGHVSLYWYRQALGQGPEFLTYFNYEAQQDKSGLPNDRFSAERPEGSISTLTIQRTEQRDSAMYRCASSLDRANSPLHFGNGTRLTVT.

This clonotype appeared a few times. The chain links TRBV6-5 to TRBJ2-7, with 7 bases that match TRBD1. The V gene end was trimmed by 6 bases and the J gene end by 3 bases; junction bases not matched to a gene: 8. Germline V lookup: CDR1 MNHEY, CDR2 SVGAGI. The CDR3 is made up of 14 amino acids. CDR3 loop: CASSRTGVNYEQYF. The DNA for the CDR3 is TGTGCCAGCAGCCGAACAGGGGTTAACTACGAGCAGTACTTC.